The clone carrying this TCR beta chain was seen once. In the original processing: Using reference gene primer amplification, nucleated cell counts were estimated. Sequenced by immunoSEQ multiplex PCR; TCRdb stores in-frame clones only, minus some. The DNA gave D and trimming, while V, J and clone size come from that table. The table records around 180,000 clones, approximately 85% of them present only once. The V and J ends lost 1 base and 5 bases respectively, with 10 bases between them. The CDR3 covers 14 residues. Germline loops: CDR1 MNHEY, CDR2 SMNVEV (reference sequence). These data belong to a study of blood T cell repertoires in COVID-19. Study as a whole: Samples taken during acute and convalescent COVID-19 were collected in the United States, Italy and Spain. T cells, B-cell-depleted T cells, or PBMCs supplied cDNA or gDNA.

The receptor was isolated from a man older than 75 with COVID-19, enrolled during active disease. The genes are TRBV27 and TRBJ2-3, with D perhaps TRBD2 (7 bases). The sequenced material came from peripheral blood. The CDR3 is CASSLWGGRDTQYF. The CDR3 DNA sequence: TGTGCCAGCAGTTTATGGGGGGGGCGAGATACGCAGTATTTT.